This TCR beta chain was obtained from a study of blood T cell repertoires in COVID-19. Study-wide background: Specimens from acute and convalescent COVID-19 originated in the United States, Italy and Spain.

Data came from immunoSEQ multiplex PCR; TCRdb stores just in-frame clones and leaves some out. The table records approximately 150,000 clones, approximately 81% of them present only once. The germline CDR1 and CDR2 sequences are LNHNV and YYDKDF (reference sequence). The ends lost 8 bases at V and 6 bases at J; junction bases unmatched: 8. The CDR3 has 13 residues. Sequencing used peripheral blood. The source is a human donor with acute or convalescent COVID-19. The donor label of this sample is uncertain. The chain recombines TRBV15 with TRBJ2-3, with 7 bases that match TRBD1. The CDR3 DNA sequence: TGTGCCACCCTGAAACAGGGGCCGGATACGCAGTATTTT. The encoded protein is CATLKQGPDTQYF.